The clone carrying this T cell receptor (delta chain) was detected a few times. This DNA translates differently at residue 9 from the TCRdb protein, which is that of a much larger clone; a read error is likely, and the protein shown is the DNA's own translation. The sample originates from a study of gamma-delta chains in newborns, infants, children. Study-wide context: Microbial exposure reportedly drives polyclonal innate γδ T cell expansion after birth.

TCRdb reanalysed the reads via CATT. The repertoire holds a few thousand delta-chain clones, with about 2.9% as singletons. This TCR derives from a child who was a newborn, infant or young child, either healthy, febrile or measles-vaccinated (not recorded which). Source material: blood.

The CDR3 here is CACDPLTPRSWDTRQMFF. The CDR3 DNA is TGTGCCTGTGACCCCTTAACTCCACGCTCCTGGGACACCCGACAGATGTTTTTC. The chain employs TRDV2 and TRDJ3, with no clear D. This CDR3 contains 18 residues. CDR1 GEAIGNYY and CDR2 EKD come from the germline V gene. With 3 bases removed from V and 0 bases from J, the gap between germline ends came to 14 bases.